One sample yielded the 25 T cell receptor beta chains listed below, sequenced in a study of post-analysis software for immune sequencing data. No antigen is known for these receptors. Study outcomes and limitations: Patients showed TRBV5-6, TRBV5-1 and TRBV20-1 among 4 or 5 TRBV segments more frequent than in controls.

Prepared libraries of TCR beta cDNA carried unique molecular identifiers. TCRdb reprocessed the PCR reads via MiXCR and lists one record per CDR3 protein. The sample consists of approximately 150,000 distinct CDR3 sequences, approximately 30% of them appearing once. Sequencing was performed on blood. These receptors all come from a girl aged 10 to 17 with multiple sclerosis.

In this sample, this clonotype turned up a few times. The chain links TRBV28 to TRBJ1-1, with a tentative D call TRBD1 (6 bases). Looked up from germline, CDR1 is MDHEN and CDR2 is SYDVKM. CDR3 length equals 17 residues. The V and J ends lost 6 bases and 1 base respectively, with 21 bases between them. The CDR3 region is CASSPPIYRDRNTEAFF. The CDR3 DNA sequence: TGTGCCAGCAGCCCACCTATCTACAGGGATCGGAACACTGAAGCTTTCTTT.

This clonotype was counted at least ten times. This chain uses TRBV11-2 with TRBJ2-6; 9 bases line up with TRBD1. The ends lost 8 bases at V and 4 bases at J; junction bases unmatched: 9. The CDR3 length is 16 residues. Germline lookup yields CDR1 SGHAT and CDR2 FQNNGV. The CDR3 DNA sequence: TGTGCCAGCCCCGGGACAGGGTCATCGGGGGCCAACGTCCTGACTTTC. Residues: CASPGTGSSGANVLTF.

The V gene is TRBV6-6, the J gene TRBJ1-5, with a weak D call TRBD1 (6 bases). V lost 11 bases, J lost 5 bases, and 16 bases lay in between. The CDR3 runs 13 residues. Germline V gene lookup returns CDR1 MNHNY and CDR2 SVGAGI (reference sequence). In DNA form, the CDR3 reads TGTGCCTGCACCCAGGGGCTCGATCAGCCCCAGCATTTT. Amino acid sequence: CACTQGLDQPQHF.

This clonotype was seen a few times. The genes are TRBV6-5 and TRBJ2-7; tentatively, D is TRBD1 (5 bases). V was pared by 5 bases and J by 9 bases, with 14 bases between. The CDR3 spans 12 residues. Germline assignment: CDR1 MNHEY and CDR2 SVGAGI. The chain's CDR3 is CASSRQGERQYF. In nucleotides, the CDR3 is TGTGCCAGCAGTAGGCAAGGGGAACGGCAGTACTTC.

To note about this clonotype: A much larger clonotype is one base distant, so this may be a read error. For the CDR3, the DNA is TGTGCCGGCAGCTTACGAATGGATAACTATGGCTACACCTTC. It codes for CAGSLRMDNYGYTF. The gene calls are TRBV11-2 and TRBJ1-2; D call uncertain. CDR3 length: 14 residues. Germline assignment: CDR1 SGHAT and CDR2 FQNNGV.

This clonotype was counted a few times. The V and J genes are TRBV25-1 and TRBJ2-1; 8 nucleotides align to TRBD1. J was trimmed by 0 bases and V by 4 bases; bases with no gene match: 11. In germline, CDR1 is MGHDK, CDR2 SYGVNS. The CDR3 extends over 18 amino acids. The CDR3 DNA sequence: TGTGCCAGCAGTGGCTACAGGGGGGACCGGAGCTCCTACAATGAGCAGTTCTTC. This gives the protein CASSGYRGDRSSYNEQFF.

In this sample, this clonotype turned up once. Since a much larger clone is just one base distant, this may be a read error. The chain has TRBV12-3 or TRBV12-4 and TRBJ2-7; TRBD2 matches 7 bases. This CDR3 is built from 16 residues. V shed 2 bases and J 7 bases; nucleotides not matched to a gene: 14. The CDR3 loop is CASSLRGRAVGHEQYF. For the CDR3, the DNA is TGTGCCAGCAGTTTAAGAGGGAGGGCCGTAGGCCATGAGCAGTACTTC.

J is TRBJ1-6 and V is TRBV27; the D gene is possibly TRBD1 (5 bases). The CDR3 has 16 amino acids. V lost 6 bases and J lost 0, with 12 bases in between. The germline V gene encodes CDR1 MNHEY and CDR2 SMNVEV (reference sequence). CDR3 sequence (DNA): TGTGCCAGCAGCTACGACAGACGCTCCTATAATTCACCCCTCCACTTT. Translated: CASSYDRRSYNSPLHF.

This clonotype showed up many times. V gene TRBV10-3 combines with J gene TRBJ2-7; TRBD1 matches 7 bases. The germline CDR1 and CDR2 sequences are ENHRY and SYGVKD. Losses at the gene ends were 0 bases for V and 7 bases for J; bases not matched to a gene: 0. This CDR3 has 12 amino acids. The DNA of the CDR3 is TGTGCCATCAGTGAGTCACAGGGGGAGCAGTACTTC. Protein sequence: CAISESQGEQYF.

This clonotype was detected a few times. This chain links TRBV19 with TRBJ1-1; no firm D call. The germline V and J ends were trimmed by 7 bases and 4 bases, with 19 bases remaining between them. This CDR3 is 15 amino acids long. Germline CDR1 LNHDA, CDR2 SQIVND (reference sequence). In DNA form, the CDR3 reads TGTGCCAGTATCCCCGTGGAAGCGGAGGGCACTGAAGCTTTCTTT. Translating it yields CASIPVEAEGTEAFF.

This clonotype has a count of ten or more. V and J are TRBV10-3 and TRBJ2-7, with 8 bases fitting TRBD2. The CDR3 sequence is 13 residues long. CDR1 is ENHRY, CDR2 SYGVKD, per germline. Trimming took 10 bases from V and 6 from J; bases not matched to a gene: 11. The CDR3 sequence: CATQPGGLSEQYF. The DNA for the CDR3 is TGTGCCACCCAACCGGGAGGGTTGAGCGAGCAGTACTTC.

At least ten counts were recorded for this clonotype. The rearrangement links TRBV11-2 to TRBJ2-5, with 7 bases matching TRBD2. V was clipped by 3 bases and J by 2 bases; unmatched bases: 9. The CDR3 consists of 16 residues. Germline lookup yields CDR1 SGHAT and CDR2 FQNNGV. The CDR3 DNA reads TGTGCCAGCAGCTTTAGCCCCGCCGGGGGGCAAGAGACCCAGTACTTC. This translates into CASSFSPAGGQETQYF.

This clonotype appeared many times. The genes are TRBV7-9 and TRBJ2-5; 8 nucleotides align to TRBD2. From germline, CDR1 is SEHNR and CDR2 FQNEAQ (reference sequence). The CDR3 consists of 16 residues. V dropped 5 bases and J dropped 4; count of bases not matched to a gene: 12. The CDR3 coding sequence is TGTGCCAGCAGCCCAAGGATGCGGGAGGAAAGAGAGACCCAGTACTTC. Protein sequence: CASSPRMREERETQYF.

A remark on this clonotype: A much bigger clone sits one base away, suggesting this may be a read error. The chain joins TRBV5-1 to TRBJ2-7, with 8 nucleotides matching TRBD1. The CDR3 totals 14 residues. Germline V lookup: CDR1 SGHRS, CDR2 YFSETQ. This chain's CDR3 is CASFGGQGPYGQYF. The CDR3 coding sequence is TGCGCCAGCTTTGGAGGACAGGGACCCTACGGGCAGTACTTC.

The rearrangement joins TRBV10-3 to TRBJ2-1; 14 bases are a match to TRBD2. Gene TRBJ2-7 matches the end of the DNA better, so the J call may be wrong. Germline lookup yields CDR1 ENHRY and CDR2 SYGVKD. The CDR3 runs to 13 residues. DNA for the CDR3: TGTGCCATCAGGGGACTAGCGGGGGAAGAGCAGTACTTC. This codes for CAIRGLAGEEQYF.

This rearrangement joins TRBV7-9 to TRBJ2-3, with D unresolved. The germline V gene has CDR1 SEHNR and CDR2 FQNEAQ (reference sequence). V shed 3 bases and J shed 5 bases, with 6 bases lying between them. The CDR3 covers 12 residues. In DNA, the CDR3 is TGTGCCAGCAGCTTGGCCGAAGATACGCAGTATTTT. It specifies CASSLAEDTQYF. The full variable domain, completed using reference TRBV7-9 and TRBJ2-3, is DTGVSQNPRHKITKRGQNVTFRCDPISEHNRLYWYRQTLGQGPEFLTYFQNEAQLEKSRLLSDRFSAERPKGSFSTLEIQRTEQGDSAMYLCASSLAEDTQYFGPGTRLTVL.

Regarding this clonotype: A read error may be the cause here, since a much bigger clone is one base away. The V gene is TRBV4-2, the J gene TRBJ2-1, with D maybe TRBD2 (5 bases). Germline V gives CDR1 LGHNA, CDR2 YNFKEQ. CDR3 size: 16 residues. Trimming left V 0 bases short and J 5 bases short, with 14 bases between. The CDR3 protein is CASSQDFGKGHNEQFF. The CDR3 DNA reads as TGTGCCAGCAGCCAAGATTTCGGGAAGGGCCACAATGAGCAGTTCTTC.

A few counts support this clonotype. The chain carries TRBV20-1 and TRBJ2-7; 14 nucleotides agree with TRBD2. CDR1 is DFQATT and CDR2 is SNEGSKA in the germline V gene (reference sequence). The CDR3 length is 14 residues. With V trimmed by 4 bases and J by 3 bases, 2 bases remained unmatched. Here the CDR3 reads CSAIGTSGSYEQYF. Here the CDR3 DNA reads TGCAGTGCTATCGGGACTAGCGGGAGCTACGAGCAGTACTTC.

This clonotype was seen at least ten times. J is TRBJ1-2 and V is TRBV25-1, with D tentatively TRBD1 (5 bases). V lost 8 bases, J lost 4 bases, and 11 bases lay in between. The germline V gene encodes CDR1 MGHDK and CDR2 SYGVNS. CDR3 length equals 12 residues. CDR3 nucleotides: TGTGCCAGCCGGGACTTAAGCTATGGCTACACCTTC. It specifies CASRDLSYGYTF.

On this clonotype itself: This clone may be a read error of a much larger clone one base away. V usage is TRBV6-1 and J usage is TRBJ2-5; 9 bases fit TRBD1. This CDR3 has 14 residues. V shed 7 bases and J 11 bases; nucleotides not matched to a gene: 14. Germline assignment: CDR1 MNHNS and CDR2 SASEGT. CDR3 in amino acids: CASITGTGYHDQYF. The CDR3, as DNA: TGTGCCAGCATCACGGGGACAGGGTACCACGATCAGTACTTC.

Notes on this clonotype: A much larger clone lies a single base off, so this may be a read error. The rearrangement links TRBV20-1 to TRBJ1-5; no reliable D call. The V and J ends lost 5 bases and 0 bases respectively, with 5 bases between them. Germline V lookup: CDR1 DFQATT, CDR2 SNEGSKA (reference sequence). This CDR3 is 12 amino acids long. The DNA for the CDR3 is TGCAGTGCTGCGAGTAGCAATCAGCCCCAGCATTTT. Its translation: CSAASSNQPQHF.

This clonotype was observed at least ten times. The gene calls are TRBV5-6 and TRBJ2-7; weak D call: TRBD1 (6 bases). Germline assignment: CDR1 SGHDT and CDR2 YYEEEE. V was pared by 4 bases and J by 2 bases, with 7 bases between. This CDR3 is built from 12 residues. Written as DNA, the CDR3 is TGTGCCAGCAGCGGACAGACCTACGAGCAGTACTTC. Protein product: CASSGQTYEQYF. The full variable domain, with the rest looked up from reference TRBV5-6 and TRBJ2-7, is DAGVTQSPTHLIKTRGQQVTLRCSPKSGHDTVSWYQQALGQGPQFIFQYYEEEERQRGNFPDRFSGHQFPNYSSELNVNALLLGDSALYLCASSGQTYEQYFGPGTRLTVT.

This clonotype occurred a few times. The chain has TRBV19 and TRBJ2-1; possibly TRBD2 for D (6 bases). The CDR3 covers 14 residues. In germline, CDR1 is LNHDA, CDR2 SQIVND (reference sequence). Deletions cut 6 bases from V and 7 bases from J, with 16 bases between. The CDR3 spells CASRWGGEGNEQFF. In DNA form, the CDR3 reads TGTGCCAGTAGATGGGGAGGTGAGGGGAATGAGCAGTTCTTC.

This clonotype was counted at least ten times. V usage is TRBV20-1 and J usage is TRBJ1-2; D gene unclear. Germline loops: CDR1 DFQATT, CDR2 SNEGSKA (reference sequence). V dropped 3 bases and J dropped 3 bases, with 11 bases sitting between them. The CDR3 is made up of 13 amino acids. The CDR3 DNA is TGCAGTGCTAGTCGAGTTAGTCACTATGGCTACACCTTC. Amino acid sequence: CSASRVSHYGYTF.

This clonotype was counted at least ten times. V usage is TRBV5-1 and J usage is TRBJ2-1; 9 bases match TRBD2. This CDR3 is 15 amino acids long. Germline CDR1 reads SGHRS; CDR2 reads YFSETQ. The ends lost 0 bases at V and 4 bases at J; junction bases unmatched: 2. This chain's CDR3 is CASSLGAGGYNEQFF. DNA for the CDR3: TGCGCCAGCAGCTTGGGAGCGGGAGGTTACAATGAGCAGTTCTTC.